This TCR beta chain was obtained from a study of T cell responses to AZD1222 COVID-19 vaccine. Germline trimming cut 2 bases from V and 4 bases from J; bases unmatched to any gene: 0. This CDR3 region has 15 residues. CDR1 is MNHNS, CDR2 SASEGT, per germline. The protocol was immunoSEQ multiplex PCR, while the TCRdb copy is restricted to in-frame clones and leaves out a portion. The sample shows about 140,000 clones, approximately 90% of them seen only once. Of note for this clone: Other DNA sequences in this specimen translate into the identical CDR3.

The chain is built from TRBV6-1 and TRBJ2-1; 12 bases map to TRBD2. The sequence was collected from an adult who received the AZD1222 COVID-19 vaccine. Sequencing used peripheral blood, obtained 28 days after the second AZD1222 dose. Written as DNA, the CDR3 is TGTGCCAGCAGTGAACTAGCGGGAGGGTACAATGAGCAGTTCTTC. Its translation: CASSELAGGYNEQFF.